The next 10 T cell receptor beta chains were all read from a single sample in a study of shared clonotypes between healthy human individuals. Clones were read by immunoSEQ multiplex PCR, and TCRdb kept only the in-frame ones, dropping some. The data contain under 600,000 clones, about 75% of them seen just once; the ten biggest clones take up 12%. Sequences were obtained from PBMCs. These receptors originate from a woman in her thirties or forties in good health. Some clones in this sample may be carry-over from other donors' samples.

The chain combines TRBV7-9 with TRBJ2-2, with D unresolved. The CDR3 runs 11 residues. CDR1 is SEHNR and CDR2 is FQNEAQ in the germline V gene (reference sequence). The V end lost 5 bases, the J end lost 9 bases, and 7 bases lay between the germline ends. The CDR3 protein is CASSTARELFF. CDR3 bases: TGTGCCAGCAGCACGGCGAGGGAGCTGTTTTTT. Full variable domain (missing parts from reference TRBV7-9 and TRBJ2-2): DTGVSQNPRHKITKRGQNVTFRCDPISEHNRLYWYRQTLGQGPEFLTYFQNEAQLEKSRLLSDRFSAERPKGSFSTLEIQRTEQGDSAMYLCASSTARELFFGEGSRLTVL.

The chain recombines TRBV27 with TRBJ2-7, with 11 bases lining up with TRBD1. Germline V gene sequence: CDR1 MNHEY, CDR2 SMNVEV (reference sequence). The CDR3 sequence is 15 residues long. V trimming: 5 bases; J trimming: 4 bases; junction bases outside the gene matches: 7. The CDR3: CASSTPGQGDYEQYF. The CDR3 DNA is TGTGCCAGCAGTACCCCGGGACAGGGGGATTACGAGCAGTACTTC.

The chain is built from TRBV19 and TRBJ2-1; 8 bases map to TRBD2. CDR1 is LNHDA, CDR2 SQIVND, per germline (reference sequence). The length of the CDR3 is 15 residues. After removal of 5 bases from V and 2 bases from J, the junction contained 5 bases not matched to a gene. This chain's CDR3 is CASSDGRATYNEQFF. The CDR3 DNA follows: TGTGCCAGTAGTGACGGGAGGGCCACCTACAATGAGCAGTTCTTC.

The chain has TRBV20-1 and TRBJ2-7; no firm D call. The CDR3 extends over 11 amino acids. Germline-derived CDR1 and CDR2 are DFQATT and SNEGSKA (reference sequence). The ends were cut back, 2 bases at V and 3 bases at J, with 5 bases in the middle. Here the CDR3 reads CSARSSYEQYF. CDR3 sequence (DNA): TGCAGTGCTAGATCCAGCTACGAGCAGTACTTC.

This chain connects TRBV19 to TRBJ2-5; TRBD2 aligns across 9 bases. The CDR3 has 14 amino acids. CDR1 LNHDA and CDR2 SQIVND come from the germline V gene (reference sequence). The trim removed 10 bases at V and 5 bases at J, leaving 11 bases unmatched. CDR3 DNA sequence: TGTGCCACCGCCTGGCGGGAGGGCCAGGAGACCCAGTACTTC. Its translation: CATAWREGQETQYF.

The rearrangement joins TRBV19 to TRBJ2-2; no clear D gene. This CDR3 contains 13 residues. Trimming cost V 0 bases and J 5 bases, with 4 bases left between them. Looked up from germline, CDR1 is LNHDA and CDR2 is SQIVND (reference sequence). The CDR3, as DNA: TGTGCCAGTAGTATAGAAAGGACCGGGGAGCTGTTTTTT. Amino acids: CASSIERTGELFF.

In its sample, this clone was seen a few times. The chain joins TRBV29-1 to TRBJ1-5; a weak D match, TRBD1 (5 bases). V was clipped by 6 bases and J by 1 base, with 13 bases between them. The CDR3 consists of 14 residues. Germline V CDR1 and CDR2: SQVTM, ANQGSEA. The CDR3 sequence is CSVSGVGSNQPQHF. CDR3 nucleotides: TGCAGCGTGTCGGGGGTGGGGAGCAATCAGCCCCAGCATTTT.

The chain couples TRBV7-2 to TRBJ1-1; the match to TRBD1 covers 7 bases. The CDR3 runs to 16 residues. V shed 4 bases and J 4 bases; nucleotides not matched to a gene: 12. Germline V gene data show CDR1 as SGHTA and CDR2 as FQGNSA. This chain's CDR3 is CASSSTAGQALTEAFF. CDR3 nucleotides: TGTGCCAGCAGCTCGACCGCCGGACAGGCCCTCACTGAAGCTTTCTTT.

The table lists this clone with a few counts. The chain has TRBV2 and TRBJ1-2; TRBD1 matches at 10 bases. The CDR3 length is 15 residues. Germline V lookup: CDR1 SNHLY, CDR2 FYNNEI. CDR3 bases: TGTGCTTTTTTGCCGGGGACAGGGGACTCCTATGGCTACACCTTC. It is translated as CAFLPGTGDSYGYTF.

V usage is TRBV5-5 and J usage is TRBJ2-7; unclear D gene. The CDR3 runs to 12 residues. V lost 2 bases to trimming and J lost 0 bases, with 3 bases between them. Looked up from germline, CDR1 is SGHKS and CDR2 is YYEKEE (reference sequence). CDR3 bases: TGTGCCAGCAGCTTTAGCTCCTACGAGCAGTACTTC. Translation gives CASSFSSYEQYF. The full variable domain, with the rest looked up from reference TRBV5-5 and TRBJ2-7, is DAGVTQSPTHLIKTRGQQVTLRCSPISGHKSVSWYQQVLGQGPQFIFQYYEKEERGRGNFPDRFSARQFPNYSSELNVNALLLGDSALYLCASSFSSYEQYFGPGTRLTVT.